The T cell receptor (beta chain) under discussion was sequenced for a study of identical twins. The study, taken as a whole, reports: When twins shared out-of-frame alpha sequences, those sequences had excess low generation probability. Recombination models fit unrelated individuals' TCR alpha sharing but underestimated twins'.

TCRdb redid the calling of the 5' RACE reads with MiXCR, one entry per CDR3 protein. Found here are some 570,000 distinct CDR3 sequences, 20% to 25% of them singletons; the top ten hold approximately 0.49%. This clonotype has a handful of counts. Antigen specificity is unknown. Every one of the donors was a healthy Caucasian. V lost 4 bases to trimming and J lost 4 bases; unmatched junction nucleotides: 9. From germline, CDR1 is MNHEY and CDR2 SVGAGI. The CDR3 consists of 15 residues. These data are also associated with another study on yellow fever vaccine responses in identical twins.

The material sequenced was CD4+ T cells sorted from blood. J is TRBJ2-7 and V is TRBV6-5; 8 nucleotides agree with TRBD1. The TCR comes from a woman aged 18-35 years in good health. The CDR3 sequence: CASSSTGQGAYEQYF. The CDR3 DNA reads TGTGCCAGCAGTTCAACCGGACAGGGAGCATACGAGCAGTACTTC.